This TCR beta chain derives from a study of cytomegalovirus exposure and HLA in healthy donors. Germline V gives CDR1 SGHAT, CDR2 FQNNGV. Trimming removed 6 bases from V and 0 bases from J, with 17 bases in between. CDR3 length equals 16 residues. A multiplex PCR was run with 60 Vbeta primers and 13 Jbeta primers. Method: immunoSEQ multiplex PCR; TCRdb's copy keeps in-frame clones and lacks some. The table records 170,000 or so clones, 70% to 90% of them present only once. Material: PBMCs. This TCR came from a girl under 18 in good health and CMV-seropositive. V gene TRBV11-2 combines with J gene TRBJ1-1; the D gene is possibly TRBD1 (6 bases). As DNA, the CDR3 is TGTGCCAGCAGTCGATTTTTGACAGGACTGAACACTGAAGCTTTCTTT. This sequence encodes CASSRFLTGLNTEAFF.